Here is one TCR beta chain with its context. The source of the sample is a study of CXCR3-negative and CXCR3-positive naive CD8 T cells. The CDR3 runs to 13 residues. Per germline, CDR1 SQVTM and CDR2 ANQGSEA. The TRB libraries of cDNA were built by UMI-labeled 5' RACE. TCRdb reprocessed the 5' RACE reads and reports one entry per CDR3 protein, with no DNA. In all, the sample yields over 35,000 distinct CDR3 sequences. The genes are TRBV29-1 and TRBJ2-7; the D call from TCRdb, TRBD1, cannot be confirmed without DNA. What was sequenced was memory CD8+ T cells from blood. The TCR sequence derives from a human donor in good health. Some clones in this sample may be carry-over from other donors' samples. CDR3 in amino acids: CSARQGISYEQYF.